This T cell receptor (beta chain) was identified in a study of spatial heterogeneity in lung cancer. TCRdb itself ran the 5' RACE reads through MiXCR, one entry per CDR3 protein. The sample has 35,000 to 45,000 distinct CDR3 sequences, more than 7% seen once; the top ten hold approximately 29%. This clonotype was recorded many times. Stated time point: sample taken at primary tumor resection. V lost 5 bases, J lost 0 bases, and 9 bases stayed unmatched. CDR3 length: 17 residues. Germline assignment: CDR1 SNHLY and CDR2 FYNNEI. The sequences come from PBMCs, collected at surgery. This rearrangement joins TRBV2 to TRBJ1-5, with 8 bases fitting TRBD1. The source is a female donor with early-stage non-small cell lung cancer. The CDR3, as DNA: TGTGCCAGCAGTCACGGGACAGGAGGCTATAGCAATCAGCCCCAGCATTTT. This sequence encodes CASSHGTGGYSNQPQHF. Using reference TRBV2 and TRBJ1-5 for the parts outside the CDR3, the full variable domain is EPEVTQTPSHQVTQMGQEVILRCVPISNHLYFYWYRQILGQKVEFLVSFYNNEISEKSEIFDDQFSVERPDGSNFTLKIRSTKLEDSAMYFCASSHGTGGYSNQPQHFGDGTRLSIL.